This T cell receptor beta chain was sequenced during a study of cytomegalovirus exposure and HLA in healthy donors. This CDR3 has 15 amino acids. The J segment lost 6 bases and the V segment lost 2 bases, leaving 6 bases of the junction unmatched. The V gene's germline CDR1 is LNHDA and CDR2 SQIVND (reference sequence). This clone was found a few times. What it recognizes is unknown. The same CDR3 also results from other DNA sequences found in this sample. The PCR had 60 Vbeta and 13 Jbeta primers. TCRdb's table, derived via immunoSEQ multiplex PCR, lists solely in-frame clones and lacks some. Found here are over 95,000 clones, over 65% of them singletons; the top ten hold roughly 4.2%. Study-wide results and caveats: Later analysis indicated greater clonal expansion among HLA-associated TCR beta chains than among equally common other chains.

The TCR comes from a woman aged 40 to 50 in good health and CMV-seropositive. What was sequenced was PBMCs. The chain has TRBV19 and TRBJ1-5; TRBD1 matches at 8 bases. The CDR3 region is CASSITAGGRQPQHF. The CDR3 DNA reads TGTGCCAGTAGTATAACGGCAGGGGGCCGTCAGCCCCAGCATTTT.